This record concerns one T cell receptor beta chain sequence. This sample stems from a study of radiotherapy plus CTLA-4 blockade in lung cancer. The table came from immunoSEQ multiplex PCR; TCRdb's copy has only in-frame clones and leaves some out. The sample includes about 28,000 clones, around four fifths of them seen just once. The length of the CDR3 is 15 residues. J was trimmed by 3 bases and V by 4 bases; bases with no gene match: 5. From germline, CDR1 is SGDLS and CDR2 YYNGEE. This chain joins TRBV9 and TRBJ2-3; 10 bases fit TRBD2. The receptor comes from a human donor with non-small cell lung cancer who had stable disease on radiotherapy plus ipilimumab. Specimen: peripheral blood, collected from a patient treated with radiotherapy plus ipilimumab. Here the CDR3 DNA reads TGTGCCAGCAGCCCCCCAGCGGGGGGGACAGATACGCAGTATTTT. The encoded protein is CASSPPAGGTDTQYF. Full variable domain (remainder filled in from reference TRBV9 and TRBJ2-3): DSGVTQTPKHLITATGQRVTLRCSPRSGDLSVYWYQQSLDQGLQFLIQYYNGEERAKGNILERFSAQQFPDLHSELNLSSLELGDSALYFCASSPPAGGTDTQYFGPGTRLTVL.